These 30 T cell receptor beta chains were all obtained from the same sample, sequenced in a study of T cell responses to AZD1222 COVID-19 vaccine (dated by TCRdb to the early 2020s). To prepare the library, the immunoSEQ multiplex PCR assay was applied. This is the immuneACCESS table as TCRdb keeps it, with only in-frame sequences that have V and J called. A part of the clones is gone; compared with another copy, unresolved V genes explain less than half, and the rest is unexplained. The sample profile shows about 150,000 clones; 92% of them were found once. The ten top clones hold approximately 3.4% of the sample. In light of the paper, this sample's time point label describes: about 28 days (+/-7) after the second vaccine dose. This material consisted of peripheral blood, taken 28 days after the second AZD1222 dose. Receptors originate from an adult who received the AZD1222 COVID-19 vaccine.

The chain has TRBV15 and TRBJ1-1, with 8 nucleotides matching TRBD1. The CDR3 is 13 residues long. After removal of 1 base from V and 13 bases from J, the junction contained 8 bases not matched to a gene. Germline V gene data show CDR1 as LNHNV and CDR2 as YYDKDF (reference sequence). The CDR3, as DNA: TGTGCCACCAGCAGAGCCGTGGACAGGGAGGATTTCTTT. This codes for CATSRAVDREDFF.

Points on this clone: Other DNA sequences in the sample encode the same CDR3. The chain has TRBV6-5 and TRBJ1-2; D is undetermined. The CDR3 is 13 amino acids. The germline V and J ends were trimmed by 2 bases and 0 bases, with 4 bases remaining between them. Germline V gives CDR1 MNHEY, CDR2 SVGAGI. The CDR3 DNA follows: TGTGCCAGCAGTTACCGGGCTAACTATGGCTACACCTTC. As protein: CASSYRANYGYTF.

This rearrangement joins TRBV7-9 to TRBJ2-7, with 8 bases matching TRBD1. In germline, CDR1 is SEHNR, CDR2 FQNEAQ (reference sequence). This CDR3 region has 15 residues. With 1 base clipped from V and 5 bases from J, the junction kept 7 bases outside the gene matches. As DNA, the CDR3 is TGTGCCAGCAGCTTAGGGGGACAGGTGGTTAACGAGCAGTACTTC. Protein: CASSLGGQVVNEQYF.

The chain links TRBV20-1 to TRBJ1-4; D may be TRBD1 (5 bases). The CDR3 is 13 residues long. V shed 3 bases and J shed 8 bases, with 13 bases lying between them. Germline values: CDR1 DFQATT, CDR2 SNEGSKA (reference sequence). This CDR3 is CSASSGTQEKLFF. DNA for the CDR3: TGCAGTGCTAGTTCCGGGACTCAGGAAAAACTGTTTTTT.

This clone appeared once. The J gene is TRBJ2-7, the V gene TRBV5-1; 7 bases align to TRBD2. J was trimmed by 1 base and V by 4 bases; bases with no gene match: 5. This CDR3 spans 14 amino acids. Looked up from germline, CDR1 is SGHRS and CDR2 is YFSETQ. CDR3 coding DNA: TGCGCCAGCAGCACCGGGGGGACTTCCTACGAGCAGTACTTC. It specifies CASSTGGTSYEQYF.

The chain couples TRBV11-3 to TRBJ1-4, with D possibly matching TRBD1 (6 bases). The germline V gene encodes CDR1 SGHNT and CDR2 YENEEA. This CDR3 contains 15 residues. The V and J ends lost 6 bases and 3 bases respectively, with 14 bases between them. The CDR3: CASSYSGAANEKLFF. For the CDR3, the DNA is TGTGCCAGCAGTTACTCGGGGGCGGCTAATGAAAAACTGTTTTTT.

The chain uses TRBV27 and TRBJ1-3; D is unresolved. This CDR3 region has 13 residues. V lost 6 bases, J lost 3 bases, and 9 bases lay in between. CDR1 is MNHEY, CDR2 SMNVEV, per germline (reference sequence). CDR3 loop: CASRGSSGNTIYF. CDR3 in DNA: TGTGCCAGCAGGGGTTCGAGTGGAAACACCATATATTTT.

The rearrangement joins TRBV2 to TRBJ1-1; D is undetermined. Germline assignment: CDR1 SNHLY and CDR2 FYNNEI. Trimming cost V 4 bases and J 3 bases, with 12 bases left between them. This CDR3 region has 14 residues. The CDR3: CASSVISPYTEAFF. The CDR3 region has the DNA TGTGCCAGCAGTGTTATTAGTCCGTACACTGAAGCTTTCTTT.

This sequence joins TRBV5-1 and TRBJ2-1; D is undetermined. Germline-derived CDR1 and CDR2 are SGHRS and YFSETQ. The CDR3 is 14 amino acids. V lost 0 bases, J lost 4 bases, and 8 bases lay in between. The CDR3 is CASSLGQRYNEQFF. Written as DNA, the CDR3 is TGCGCCAGCAGCTTGGGGCAACGGTACAATGAGCAGTTCTTC.

The chain joins TRBV5-1 to TRBJ2-3; D not certain. Germline lookup yields CDR1 SGHRS and CDR2 YFSETQ. V gave up 4 bases and J gave up 2 bases, with 14 bases separating them. The CDR3 spans 15 residues. Here the CDR3 reads CASSPSMTYTDTQYF. CDR3 bases: TGCGCCAGCAGCCCGAGTATGACATACACAGATACGCAGTATTTT.

The V and J genes are TRBV2 and TRBJ1-1; D unclear. Germline CDR1 and CDR2: SNHLY and FYNNEI. Trimming stripped 5 bases from V and 3 bases from J, with 10 bases between. The CDR3 has 13 amino acids. As DNA, the CDR3 is TGTGCCAGCAGTTTTATCACAGACACTGAAGCTTTCTTT. It is translated as CASSFITDTEAFF.

This clone was seen only a few times. The rearrangement joins TRBV24-1 to TRBJ1-2; D unresolved. Per the germline V gene, CDR1 is KGHDR and CDR2 is SFDVKD. V lost 7 bases, J lost 7 bases, and 21 bases lay in between. The CDR3 spans 15 residues. The CDR3 nucleotides read TGTGCCACCAGCCCGAATGGACGAACCTCCCTTGGCTACACCTTC. Translation: CATSPNGRTSLGYTF.

The chain links TRBV19 to TRBJ2-3; 7 nucleotides agree with TRBD1. Germline values: CDR1 LNHDA, CDR2 SQIVND (reference sequence). Trimming removed 0 bases from V and 2 bases from J; junction bases left unmatched: 17. CDR3 length: 20 amino acids. The CDR3 is CASSIEGRGTHLRFTDTQYF. In DNA form, the CDR3 reads TGTGCCAGTAGTATAGAAGGCAGGGGGACGCACCTAAGGTTCACAGATACGCAGTATTTT.

V and J are TRBV5-1 and TRBJ2-3; a weak D match, TRBD2 (6 bases). The ends were cut back, 4 bases at V and 2 bases at J, with 17 bases in the middle. Looked up from germline, CDR1 is SGHRS and CDR2 is YFSETQ. The length of the CDR3 is 16 residues. In nucleotides, the CDR3 is TGCGCCAGCAGCCCCACGATGAGGGAGGTCACAGATACGCAGTATTTT. As protein: CASSPTMREVTDTQYF.

The chain links TRBV28 to TRBJ2-3; the match to TRBD1 covers 8 bases. The CDR3 covers 14 residues. V trimming: 3 bases; J trimming: 3 bases; junction bases outside the gene matches: 2. Germline V gene data show CDR1 as MDHEN and CDR2 as SYDVKM. For the CDR3, the DNA is TGTGCCAGCAGTTTGCAGGGGGCAACAGATACGCAGTATTTT. It yields the protein CASSLQGATDTQYF.

The chain carries TRBV28 and TRBJ2-7, with D tentatively TRBD1 (6 bases). The germline CDR1 and CDR2 sequences are MDHEN and SYDVKM. V was clipped by 8 bases and J by 2 bases, with 13 bases between them. There are 13 residues in the CDR3. In nucleotides, the CDR3 is TGTGCCAGCGCAGGGACACTCACCTACGAGCAGTACTTC. As protein: CASAGTLTYEQYF.

The chain links TRBV25-1 to TRBJ2-2; D unresolved. This CDR3 spans 12 amino acids. Per the germline V gene, CDR1 is MGHDK and CDR2 is SYGVNS. Trimming stripped 1 base from V and 4 bases from J, with 1 base between. The CDR3 protein is CASSESTGELFF. The DNA for the CDR3 is TGTGCCAGCAGTGAATCCACCGGGGAGCTGTTTTTT.

Note on this clone: One end of the junction varies from germline; a read error may be responsible. The rearrangement joins TRBV19 to TRBJ1-2; D is unresolved. The CDR3 loop spans 18 amino acids. The germline gives CDR1 LNHDA, CDR2 SQIVND (reference sequence). The CDR3 coding sequence is TGTGCAAGTAGGTCCCCAGTAAAAGGGAGGGCCGAGGACTATGGCTACACCTTC. It encodes CASRSPVKGRAEDYGYTF.

The rearrangement uses TRBV5-1 and TRBJ2-5; D gene unclear. The CDR3 extends over 11 amino acids. Trimming removed 5 bases from V and 5 bases from J, with 7 bases in between. The germline gives CDR1 SGHRS, CDR2 YFSETQ. CDR3 in DNA: TGCGCCAGCAGATCGGAGGAGACCCAGTACTTC. It codes for CASRSEETQYF.

This rearrangement joins TRBV18 to TRBJ2-2, with D possibly matching TRBD1 (6 bases). Germline V gene lookup returns CDR1 KGHSH and CDR2 LQKENI. The CDR3 extends over 12 amino acids. With 8 bases removed from V and 6 bases from J, the gap between germline ends came to 10 bases. The CDR3 DNA sequence: TGTGCCAGCCAACAGGGCCCCGGGGAGCTGTTTTTT. It yields the protein CASQQGPGELFF.

The gene calls are TRBV2 and TRBJ2-2, with D possibly TRBD2 on 5 matching bases. The CDR3 runs 15 residues. Trimming left V 1 base short and J 0 bases short, with 6 bases between. Germline V gene lookup returns CDR1 SNHLY and CDR2 FYNNEI. The CDR3 coding sequence is TGTGCCAGCAGTGAAGACGGGGCGAACACCGGGGAGCTGTTTTTT. As protein: CASSEDGANTGELFF.

The CDR3 reads CASSSTAGGPGTDTQYF. CDR3 in DNA: TGTGCCAGCAGTTCAACAGCGGGAGGGCCGGGCACAGATACGCAGTATTTT. V usage is TRBV5-5 and J usage is TRBJ2-3, with TRBD2 identical over 10 bases. The germline gives CDR1 SGHKS, CDR2 YYEKEE (reference sequence). The CDR3 extends over 17 amino acids. Unmatched junction bases numbered 10, after V lost 5 bases and J lost 1 base. Based on the CDR3 plus reference TRBV5-5 and TRBJ2-3, the full variable domain is DAGVTQSPTHLIKTRGQQVTLRCSPISGHKSVSWYQQVLGQGPQFIFQYYEKEERGRGNFPDRFSARQFPNYSSELNVNALLLGDSALYLCASSSTAGGPGTDTQYFGPGTRLTVL.

The chain uses TRBV21-1 and TRBJ2-7; whether TRBD1, the table's D call, matches the DNA was not checked. TRBV21-1 is a listed pseudogene. CDR3 length equals 15 residues. Written as DNA, the CDR3 is TGTGCCAGCAGCAAATACTCAGGGCCAACCTACGAGCAGTACTTC. As protein: CASSKYSGPTYEQYF.

The chain couples TRBV27 to TRBJ2-7; 7 bases line up with TRBD1. Per the germline V gene, CDR1 is MNHEY and CDR2 is SMNVEV (reference sequence). V lost 5 bases and J lost 5; bases outside the gene matches: 12. CDR3 length: 15 amino acids. The CDR3 protein is CASSPATGWYDEQYF. The CDR3 DNA follows: TGTGCCAGCAGTCCAGCGACAGGGTGGTACGACGAGCAGTACTTC.

V and J are TRBV7-8 and TRBJ1-5, with TRBD1 identical over 10 bases. The V gene end was trimmed by 5 bases and the J gene end by 5 bases; junction bases not matched to a gene: 6. This CDR3 is 15 amino acids long. The germline gives CDR1 SGHVS, CDR2 FQNEAQ. CDR3: CASSPRDRGDQPQHF. The CDR3 DNA is TGTGCCAGCAGCCCAAGGGACAGGGGCGATCAGCCCCAGCATTTT.

The chain uses TRBV10-3 and TRBJ1-1, with 8 bases aligning to TRBD1. CDR3 length equals 14 residues. V was pared by 1 base and J by 4 bases, with 2 bases of the junction left unmatched. Germline V gene sequence: CDR1 ENHRY, CDR2 SYGVKD. CDR3 DNA: TGTGCCATCAGTGAGTGGGGACAGGTCACTGAAGCTTTCTTT. It is translated as CAISEWGQVTEAFF.

The gene calls are TRBV9 and TRBJ2-5; possibly TRBD1 or TRBD2 for D (5 bases each). The V and J ends lost 1 base and 3 bases respectively, with 10 bases between them. Germline CDR1 is SGDLS and CDR2 is YYNGEE. This CDR3 contains 14 residues. The CDR3 spells CASSVFQGEETQYF. The CDR3 DNA reads TGTGCCAGCAGCGTATTTCAGGGAGAAGAGACCCAGTACTTC.

The V and J genes are TRBV4-2 and TRBJ1-2; TRBD1 agrees at 7 bases. V lost 0 bases, J lost 6 bases, and 7 bases stayed unmatched. The CDR3 totals 15 residues. Per the germline V gene, CDR1 is LGHNA and CDR2 is YNFKEQ. CDR3 in DNA: TGTGCCAGCAGCCAAGATAGAGCAGGGGGAAATGGCTACACCTTC. Its protein product is CASSQDRAGGNGYTF.

V usage is TRBV28 and J usage is TRBJ2-1; D is tentatively TRBD1 or TRBD2 (5 bases each). The CDR3 covers 14 residues. V shed 3 bases and J shed 5 bases, with 11 bases lying between them. Germline CDR1 is MDHEN and CDR2 is SYDVKM. The CDR3 DNA reads as TGTGCCAGCAGTTTCCCCGGGACGGACAATGAGCAGTTCTTC. Its protein product is CASSFPGTDNEQFF.

This sequence joins TRBV3-1 (or the pseudogene TRBV3-2) and TRBJ1-6, with unresolved D. Germline V gives CDR1 LGHDT, CDR2 YNNKEL (reference sequence). V dropped 2 bases and J dropped 11 bases, with 16 bases sitting between them. CDR3 length equals 15 residues. The CDR3 nucleotides read TGTGCCAGCAGCCAAAGAGACTTGAGTTGGGCACCCCTCCACTTT. Protein sequence: CASSQRDLSWAPLHF.